The rows below give T cell receptor beta chains drawn from one sample of a study of blood T cell repertoires in COVID-19. The method was immunoSEQ multiplex PCR; TCRdb's version includes in-frame clones alone and lacks a portion of them. The data hold 90,000 to 120,000 clones, with roughly 90% observed a single time. Sequenced material: peripheral blood. These receptor sequences come from a man in his 70s with acute or convalescent COVID-19. The CDR3 runs from the conserved cysteine through the conserved F or W. A D gene is named only where the DNA matches it firmly. Rows may omit the clone size; those that give it use once, few, many or a size class.

abundance: -; j_gene: TRBJ1-2; d_gene: TRBD1; v_gene: TRBV6-5; CDR3nt: TGTGCCAGCGGGACAGGAGACTATGGCTACACCTTC; CDR3aa: CASGTGDYGYTF
abundance: -; j_gene: TRBJ1-1; d_gene: -; v_gene: TRBV19; CDR3nt: TGTGCCAGTAGTATAAATGCGGGGATCACTGAAGCTTTCTTT; CDR3aa: CASSINAGITEAFF
abundance: -; j_gene: TRBJ1-5; d_gene: TRBD1; v_gene: TRBV28; CDR3nt: TGTGCCAGCAGTTTAGGGACAGGGACGGATCAGCCCCAGCATTTT; CDR3aa: CASSLGTGTDQPQHF
abundance: -; j_gene: TRBJ2-2; d_gene: TRBD2; v_gene: TRBV28; CDR3nt: TGTGCCAGCAGTTTGTTAGCGGGAGAGTCCGGGGAGCTGTTTTTT; CDR3aa: CASSLLAGESGELFF
abundance: -; j_gene: TRBJ1-2; d_gene: TRBD1; v_gene: TRBV9; CDR3nt: TGTGCCAGCAGCGTAGTAGGGACAGGGAAAGACTATGGCTACACCTTC; CDR3aa: CASSVVGTGKDYGYTF
abundance: -; j_gene: TRBJ1-2; d_gene: -; v_gene: TRBV6-5; CDR3nt: TGTGCCAGCAGTTCCTCGAGGGTATATGGCTACACCTTC; CDR3aa: CASSSSRVYGYTF
abundance: -; j_gene: TRBJ1-2; d_gene: -; v_gene: TRBV28; CDR3nt: TGTGCCAGCAGTCCTCGGGGTGGCTACACCTTC; CDR3aa: CASSPRGGYTF
abundance: -; j_gene: TRBJ1-1; d_gene: -; v_gene: TRBV12-3/TRBV12-4; CDR3nt: TGTGCCAGCAGTGAACACGCTGAAGCTTTCTTT; CDR3aa: CASSEHAEAFF
abundance: -; j_gene: TRBJ2-2; d_gene: -; v_gene: TRBV3-1/TRBV3-2; CDR3nt: TGTGCCAGCAGCGGACTGGGGAGTTCCACCGGGGAGCTGTTTTTT; CDR3aa: CASSGLGSSTGELFF
abundance: -; j_gene: TRBJ1-2; d_gene: TRBD1; v_gene: TRBV2; CDR3nt: TGTGCCAGACCGGGACAGGGGCGGTATGGCTACACCTTC; CDR3aa: CARPGQGRYGYTF
abundance: few; j_gene: TRBJ2-7; d_gene: TRBD1; v_gene: TRBV3-1/TRBV3-2; CDR3nt: TGTGCCAGCCTGGGGTCAGGGGGCGAGCAGTACTTC; CDR3aa: CASLGSGGEQYF
abundance: -; j_gene: TRBJ2-1; d_gene: TRBD2; v_gene: TRBV4-3; CDR3nt: TGCGCCAGCAGCCAGAGACTAGCGGAAACCTACAATGAGCAGTTCTTC; CDR3aa: CASSQRLAETYNEQFF
abundance: few; j_gene: TRBJ2-5; d_gene: TRBD1; v_gene: TRBV5-5; CDR3nt: TGTGCCACCCACGGCGGACAGGGCCTGGAGACCCAGTACTTC; CDR3aa: CATHGGQGLETQYF
abundance: -; j_gene: TRBJ2-7; d_gene: -; v_gene: TRBV5-1; CDR3nt: TGCGCCAGCAGCTTGGGGCAGGGAGGCGAGCAGTACTTC; CDR3aa: CASSLGQGGEQYF
abundance: -; j_gene: TRBJ2-1; d_gene: TRBD1; v_gene: TRBV5-1; CDR3nt: TGCGCCAGCAGCTTGGGACAGGGGGTAGAGGAGCAGTTCTTC; CDR3aa: CASSLGQGVEEQFF
abundance: -; j_gene: TRBJ1-2; d_gene: -; v_gene: TRBV21-1; CDR3nt: TGTGCCAGCAGCAAAGGGGCAGGGGCCCGTGGCTATGGCTACACCTTC; CDR3aa: CASSKGAGARGYGYTF
abundance: -; j_gene: TRBJ2-1; d_gene: -; v_gene: TRBV5-5; CDR3nt: TGTGCCAGCAGCTTGGCCCATACATACAATGAGCAGTTCTTC; CDR3aa: CASSLAHTYNEQFF
abundance: -; j_gene: TRBJ1-3; d_gene: TRBD1; v_gene: TRBV6-5; CDR3nt: TGTGCCAGCAGTTACTCCGGACAGGCTTTTGGAAACACCATATATTTT; CDR3aa: CASSYSGQAFGNTIYF
abundance: -; j_gene: TRBJ1-4; d_gene: -; v_gene: TRBV5-1; CDR3nt: TGCGCCAGCAGCCCCCAGGCCCACGGTAATGAAAAATTGTTTTTT; CDR3aa: CASSPQAHGNEKLFF
abundance: -; j_gene: TRBJ1-2; d_gene: TRBD1; v_gene: TRBV5-1; CDR3nt: TGCGCCAGCAGCTTGGGGACAGGGGAGTTGGTCTATGGCTACACCTTC; CDR3aa: CASSLGTGELVYGYTF